A single TCR beta chain is shown here with its context. Its antigen is unknown. The study ran its PCR with 60 Vbeta and 13 Jbeta primers. Sequenced by immunoSEQ multiplex PCR; TCRdb stores in-frame clones only, minus some. In the table there are 150,000 to 200,000 clones, more than 80% of which are singletons. This entry belongs to a study of cytomegalovirus exposure and HLA in healthy donors. About the study: Earlier results showed 117 million unique TCR beta sequences derived from around 170 million T cells.

There are 14 residues in the CDR3. Germline trimming cut 2 bases from V and 6 bases from J; bases unmatched to any gene: 7. Germline CDR1 is SGHAT and CDR2 is FQNNGV. Notes on the study in general: From TCR beta sequences, most subjects' HLA-A and HLA-B alleles were reportedly predicted accurately.

The clonotype originates from a woman aged 18-30 years in good health and CMV-seronegative. Sequencing was done on a sample of PBMCs. The V gene is TRBV11-2, the J gene TRBJ2-7; 7 bases line up with TRBD2. The CDR3 loop is CASSLSISGPEQYF. Here the CDR3 DNA reads TGTGCCAGCAGCTTAAGTATTAGCGGGCCCGAGCAGTACTTC. Full variable domain (outside the CDR3, taken from reference TRBV11-2 and TRBJ2-7): EAGVAQSPRYKIIEKRQSVAFWCNPISGHATLYWYQQILGQGPKLLIQFQNNGVVDDSQLPKDRFSAERLKGVDSTLKIQPAKLEDSAVYLCASSLSISGPEQYFGPGTRLTVT.